This TCR beta chain was documented in a study of CD8+CD57+ T cells in acquired aplastic anemia. TCR beta VDJ combinations and CDR3 sequences were profiled from genomic DNA. Each CDR3 protein is one row after TCRdb ran MiXCR on the reads. The sample yields more than 250,000 distinct CDR3 sequences, around 60% seen once. The CDR3 runs 14 residues. V gave up 1 base and J gave up 1 base, with 10 bases separating them. Germline lookup yields CDR1 DFQATT and CDR2 SNEGSKA (reference sequence). Notes on this clonotype: Its antigen is unidentified.

Whole-study findings and limits: For CD8+ Simpson's diversity, patients and controls showed no significant difference.

The receptor was isolated from a human donor with severe aplastic anemia or a healthy control (not recorded which). The sample was sorted CD4+, CD8+, or CD8+CD57+ T cells (not recorded which) from PBMCs. The gene calls are TRBV20-1 and TRBJ1-1; D perhaps matches TRBD1 (5 bases). The chain's CDR3 is CSARASQGNTEAFF. In DNA form, the CDR3 reads TGCAGTGCTAGAGCGAGTCAGGGGAACACTGAAGCTTTCTTT.